The 31 T cell receptor beta chains listed next were all sequenced from one sample in a study of shared clonotypes between healthy human individuals. Here immunoSEQ multiplex PCR was the method, and the copy in TCRdb shows in-frame clones only, minus some. The profile shows 850,000 to 1,100,000 clones, 60% to 80% of them singletons. The sample consisted of memory CD4+ T cells from PBMCs. Subset in this sample: CD45RA-negative fraction. The receptors here all came from a man younger than 35 in good health. Some clones in this sample may be carry-over from other donors' samples.

The rearrangement joins TRBV4-2 to TRBJ2-7; the D gene is possibly TRBD1 (5 bases). The ends were cut back, 6 bases at V and 2 bases at J, with 14 bases in the middle. Per germline, CDR1 LGHNA and CDR2 YNFKEQ. The CDR3 totals 14 residues. The CDR3 DNA reads TGTGCCAGCAGAGAGGCAGGGCAGACCTACGAGCAGTACTTC. It encodes CASREAGQTYEQYF.

The V call is TRBV19, the J call TRBJ2-2, with 7 bases fitting TRBD2. This CDR3 is 14 amino acids long. Unmatched junction bases numbered 3, after V lost 5 bases and J lost 3 bases. Germline-derived CDR1 and CDR2 are LNHDA and SQIVND (reference sequence). CDR3 bases: TGTGCCAGTAGTCCAGGGAGGGACACCGGGGAGCTGTTTTTT. Translation gives CASSPGRDTGELFF.

The rearrangement links TRBV4-2 to TRBJ2-3; 8 nucleotides match TRBD2. The trim removed 1 base at V and 7 bases at J, leaving 10 bases unmatched. Germline V gives CDR1 LGHNA, CDR2 YNFKEQ. CDR3 length: 16 residues. The CDR3 region is CASSQGTAGVYHTQYF. In nucleotides, the CDR3 is TGTGCCAGCAGCCAAGGTACAGCGGGAGTCTACCATACGCAGTATTTT.

V and J are TRBV11-2 and TRBJ2-7; D ambiguous. The CDR3 totals 15 residues. Germline CDR1 is SGHAT and CDR2 is FQNNGV. V shed 0 bases and J shed 2 bases, with 11 bases lying between them. DNA of the CDR3: TGTGCCAGCAGCTTAGACGCAGCCCCCACCTACGAGCAGTACTTC. Translating it yields CASSLDAAPTYEQYF.

The chain couples TRBV2 to TRBJ1-5, with 9 bases fitting TRBD1. The CDR3 has 19 amino acids. Germline lookup yields CDR1 SNHLY and CDR2 FYNNEI. V lost 4 bases, J lost 2 bases, and 15 bases stayed unmatched. For the CDR3, the DNA is TGTGCCAGCAGTGTCCAGAGAATTACAGGGGGCTCTGGCAATCAGCCCCAGCATTTT. Amino acid sequence: CASSVQRITGGSGNQPQHF.

J is TRBJ1-3 and V is TRBV2; D gene unclear. The CDR3 has 13 amino acids. Germline V gene lookup returns CDR1 SNHLY and CDR2 FYNNEI. The V and J ends lost 6 bases and 2 bases respectively, with 8 bases between them. DNA of the CDR3: TGTGCCAGCAGGATGAGACCTGGAAACACCATATATTTT. Translated, it gives CASRMRPGNTIYF.

The V and J genes are TRBV5-1 and TRBJ2-1; D possibly matches TRBD1 or TRBD2 (6 bases each). The length of the CDR3 is 12 residues. Germline values: CDR1 SGHRS, CDR2 YFSETQ. Trimming pared 4 bases from V and 9 bases from J, leaving 11 bases between. CDR3: CASSLKGGEQFF. The CDR3 bases are TGCGCCAGCAGCCTGAAGGGGGGTGAGCAGTTCTTC.

The chain carries TRBV5-1 and TRBJ2-5; 9 nucleotides align to TRBD1. Germline lookup yields CDR1 SGHRS and CDR2 YFSETQ. The CDR3 has 15 amino acids. The V and J ends lost 4 bases and 5 bases, in that order; junction bases with no gene match: 9. The CDR3 sequence is CASSRGQGGQETQYF. In DNA form, the CDR3 reads TGCGCCAGCAGCCGGGGACAGGGCGGTCAGGAGACCCAGTACTTC.

The chain has TRBV7-2 and TRBJ2-1; D gene ambiguous. Germline CDR1 is SGHTA and CDR2 is FQGNSA. Trimming removed 0 bases at V and 7 bases at J, with 10 bases between. The CDR3 spans 14 residues. This CDR3 is CASSLARTRNEQFF. CDR3 bases: TGTGCCAGCAGCTTAGCGCGCACGAGGAATGAGCAGTTCTTC.

The genes are TRBV15 and TRBJ2-7, with D tentatively TRBD2 (5 bases). This CDR3 spans 14 amino acids. Germline V gives CDR1 LNHNV, CDR2 YYDKDF (reference sequence). Deletions cut 3 bases from V and 3 bases from J, with 12 bases between. The CDR3 DNA is TGTGCCACCAGCAGTTACGGGATAGACTACGAGCAGTACTTC. Protein product: CATSSYGIDYEQYF.

This clone was counted once. The rearrangement links TRBV30 to TRBJ1-3; D call uncertain. The CDR3 covers 15 residues. Germline V lookup: CDR1 GTSNPN, CDR2 SVGIG (reference sequence). V was clipped by 3 bases and J by 0 bases, with 12 bases between them. CDR3 in amino acids: CAWSRRGLSGNTIYF. For the CDR3, the DNA is TGTGCCTGGAGCCGCCGTGGGCTCTCTGGAAACACCATATATTTT.

The chain joins TRBV21-1 to TRBJ1-2. TRBV21-1 is classified as a pseudogene. The CDR3 runs to 15 residues. CDR3 region: CASSKGRDPGDGYTF. The CDR3 nucleotides read TGTGCCAGCAGCAAGGGGAGGGACCCGGGGGATGGCTACACCTTC.

The chain has TRBV7-3 and TRBJ2-3; perhaps D is TRBD1 or TRBD2 (5 bases each). V was shortened by 3 bases and J by 3 bases, with 10 bases between the two germline ends. Germline V CDR1 and CDR2: SGHTA, FQGTGA. The length of the CDR3 is 14 residues. CDR3 region: CASSLTGTTDTQYF. DNA for the CDR3: TGTGCCAGCAGCTTGACCGGGACGACAGATACGCAGTATTTT.

The V gene is TRBV9, the J gene TRBJ2-3; D call uncertain. V was trimmed by 0 bases and J by 2 bases, leaving 7 bases between them. The CDR3 is 14 residues long. CDR1 and CDR2 from the germline V gene are SGDLS and YYNGEE. This CDR3 is CASSVGHYTDTQYF. The CDR3 bases are TGTGCCAGCAGCGTAGGACACTACACAGATACGCAGTATTTT.

The chain joins TRBV5-1 to TRBJ2-1, with TRBD2 identical over 8 bases. There are 16 residues in the CDR3. V trimming: 2 bases; J trimming: 5 bases; junction bases outside the gene matches: 9. CDR1 is SGHRS and CDR2 is YFSETQ in the germline V gene. CDR3 sequence: CASSLWAGLDDNEQFF. The DNA of the CDR3 is TGCGCCAGCAGCTTATGGGCGGGACTAGACGACAATGAGCAGTTCTTC.

This clone was counted at least ten times. Other DNA variants within this sample encode the same CDR3. The chain links TRBV18 to TRBJ1-1; possible D gene TRBD1, 5 bases. The V gene lost 1 base and the J gene lost 3 bases, with 12 bases spanning the gap. Looked up from germline, CDR1 is KGHSH and CDR2 is LQKENI. The CDR3 runs 15 residues. Written as DNA, the CDR3 is TGTGCCAGCTCACCACGCGGGGACGGCTACACTGAAGCTTTCTTT. Its translation is CASSPRGDGYTEAFF. The variable domain in full, with the rest retrieved from reference TRBV18 and TRBJ1-1, is NAGVMQNPRHLVRRRGQEARLRCSPMKGHSHVYWYRQLPEEGLKFMVYLQKENIIDESGMPKERFSAEFPKEGPSILRIQQVVRGDSAAYFCASSPRGDGYTEAFFGQGTRLTVV.

This clone has only a few counts. V usage is TRBV28 and J usage is TRBJ2-5; TRBD1 matches at 9 bases. CDR1 is MDHEN and CDR2 is SYDVKM in the germline V gene. This CDR3 spans 15 amino acids. V trimming: 4 bases; J trimming: 2 bases; junction bases outside the gene matches: 5. The CDR3 DNA is TGTGCCAGCAGTTCTTCCGGGACAGGGCAAGAGACCCAGTACTTC. Translated, it gives CASSSSGTGQETQYF.

The genes are TRBV9 and TRBJ2-3, with D possibly being TRBD2 (6 bases). Trimming cost V 0 bases and J 5 bases, with 10 bases left between them. The CDR3 runs to 14 residues. CDR1 and CDR2 (germline): SGDLS, YYNGEE. DNA of the CDR3: TGTGCCAGCAGCGTAGGAGTCGGGAGAGATACGCAGTATTTT. Protein product: CASSVGVGRDTQYF.

The chain has TRBV30 and TRBJ1-1; the D gene is possibly TRBD1 (6 bases). Trimming took 0 bases from V and 0 from J, leaving 14 bases between them. CDR1 is GTSNPN, CDR2 SVGIG, per germline (reference sequence). This CDR3 has 16 residues. The CDR3 loop reads CAWSVQGHTVNTEAFF. As DNA, the CDR3 is TGTGCCTGGAGTGTACAGGGCCATACAGTGAACACTGAAGCTTTCTTT.

In the case of this clone: A far larger clone lies a single base away; this is likely a read error. In the same sample, other DNA sequences code for this CDR3. This sequence joins TRBV10-3 and TRBJ2-7, with D tentatively TRBD2 (5 bases). This CDR3 region has 15 residues. V was pared by 4 bases and J by 2 bases, with 15 bases between. The V gene's germline CDR1 is ENHRY and CDR2 SYGVKD. DNA for the CDR3: TGTGCCATCAGTGGTGTGTTGGCGGGCGCCTACGAGCAGTACTTC. This codes for CAISGVLAGAYEQYF.

The rearrangement joins TRBV9 to TRBJ2-1; 7 positions match TRBD2. This CDR3 comprises 15 residues. V was pared by 3 bases and J by 4 bases, with 7 bases of the junction left unmatched. Germline values: CDR1 SGDLS, CDR2 YYNGEE. CDR3: CASSGRWGGYNEQFF. The DNA of the CDR3 is TGTGCCAGCAGCGGCAGATGGGGGGGATACAATGAGCAGTTCTTC.

V is TRBV6-1 and J is TRBJ2-7; D is ambiguous. Looked up from germline, CDR1 is MNHNS and CDR2 is SASEGT. This CDR3 region has 13 residues. Trimming took off 6 bases at V and 4 bases at J, with 13 bases between the two ends. The CDR3 DNA reads TGTGCCAGCAGCCGGCTTGAAGGATACGAGCAGTACTTC. Its translation: CASSRLEGYEQYF.

V gene TRBV28 combines with J gene TRBJ2-1, with a weak D call TRBD1 (5 bases). Deletions cut 3 bases from V and 7 bases from J, with 10 bases between. The CDR3 consists of 13 residues. Germline assignment: CDR1 MDHEN and CDR2 SYDVKM. Here the CDR3 DNA reads TGTGCCAGCAGTTTGCGACAGTATAATGAGCAGTTCTTC. Translated, it gives CASSLRQYNEQFF.

This clone appeared a single time. The chain employs TRBV5-6 and TRBJ2-1; tentatively, D is TRBD2 (6 bases). Germline loops: CDR1 SGHDT, CDR2 YYEEEE. The CDR3 is made up of 15 amino acids. Trimming removed 4 bases from V and 12 bases from J, with 23 bases in between. For the CDR3, the DNA is TGTGCCAGCAGCCTGGGGTGGGCGGGTACGCGGGGGCAGTTCTTC. Translating gives CASSLGWAGTRGQFF.

In DNA form, the CDR3 reads TGTGCCAGCAGCTCACCGGGACATACGGACTACGAGCAGTACTTC. Its translation is CASSSPGHTDYEQYF. The chain has TRBV7-9 and TRBJ2-7, with D perhaps matching TRBD1 (6 bases). This CDR3 is built from 15 residues. CDR1 is SEHNR, CDR2 FQNEAQ, per germline (reference sequence). V lost 4 bases and J 3 bases, leaving 16 bases between the germline ends.

This chain connects TRBV5-1 to TRBJ2-7; tentative D call: TRBD2 (6 bases). The CDR3 has 14 residues. Trimming shortened V by 4 bases and J by 0 bases, and 11 bases separated the two germline ends. Germline V CDR1 and CDR2: SGHRS, YFSETQ. CDR3 DNA: TGCGCCAGCAGCCTCACTAGCAGCTCCTACGAGCAGTACTTC. It yields the protein CASSLTSSSYEQYF. The whole variable domain, remainder taken from reference TRBV5-1 and TRBJ2-7, is KAGVTQTPRYLIKTRGQQVTLSCSPISGHRSVSWYQQTPGQGLQFLFEYFSETQRNKGNFPGRFSGRQFSNSRSEMNVSTLELGDSALYLCASSLTSSSYEQYFGPGTRLTVT.

The V call is TRBV7-9, the J call TRBJ1-3; D remains ambiguous. The CDR3 runs to 13 residues. CDR1 and CDR2 from the germline V gene are SEHNR and FQNEAQ (reference sequence). Trimming took 5 bases from V and 4 from J, leaving 9 bases between them. This CDR3 is CASSLGEGNTIYF. The CDR3 DNA is TGTGCCAGCAGCCTTGGGGAGGGAAACACCATATATTTT.

The chain carries TRBV4-1 and TRBJ2-7; perhaps TRBD2 as D (6 bases). Germline loops: CDR1 MGHRA, CDR2 YSYEKL. CDR3 length: 16 residues. V was trimmed by 0 bases and J by 7 bases, leaving 19 bases between them. This CDR3 reads CASSQDTAGTVREQYF. In DNA form, the CDR3 reads TGCGCCAGCAGCCAAGATACAGCAGGGACTGTACGAGAGCAGTACTTC.

For this clone: Other DNA sequences of this sample code for an identical CDR3. This chain connects TRBV28 to TRBJ2-3; D call uncertain. There are 12 residues in the CDR3. Germline V gives CDR1 MDHEN, CDR2 SYDVKM. Trimming stripped 6 bases from V and 2 bases from J, with 6 bases between. Here the CDR3 DNA reads TGTGCCAGCAGCACGTACACAGATACGCAGTATTTT. Its translation: CASSTYTDTQYF. The full variable domain, with the rest looked up from reference TRBV28 and TRBJ2-3, is DVKVTQSSRYLVKRTGEKVFLECVQDMDHENMFWYRQDPGLGLRLIYFSYDVKMKEKGDIPEGYSVSREKKERFSLILESASTNQTSMYLCASSTYTDTQYFGPGTRLTVL.

The gene calls are TRBV28 and TRBJ1-2, with a possible D match to TRBD1 (5 bases). V lost 5 bases and J lost 11, with 21 bases in between. The germline CDR1 and CDR2 sequences are MDHEN and SYDVKM. CDR3 size: 14 residues. Here the CDR3 reads CASSTLGPRVGYTF. CDR3 sequence (DNA): TGTGCCAGCAGTACCCTGGGACCGAGGGTGGGGTACACCTTC.

This clone has at least ten counts. The gene calls are TRBV18 and TRBJ2-5; maybe TRBD2 (6 bases). The V gene's germline CDR1 is KGHSH and CDR2 LQKENI. This CDR3 contains 16 residues. The germline V and J ends were trimmed by 4 bases and 5 bases, with 20 bases remaining between them. For the CDR3, the DNA is TGTGCCAGCTCACTACCCCGACGGCAAGGGAGGGAGACCCAGTACTTC. Amino acids: CASSLPRRQGRETQYF.